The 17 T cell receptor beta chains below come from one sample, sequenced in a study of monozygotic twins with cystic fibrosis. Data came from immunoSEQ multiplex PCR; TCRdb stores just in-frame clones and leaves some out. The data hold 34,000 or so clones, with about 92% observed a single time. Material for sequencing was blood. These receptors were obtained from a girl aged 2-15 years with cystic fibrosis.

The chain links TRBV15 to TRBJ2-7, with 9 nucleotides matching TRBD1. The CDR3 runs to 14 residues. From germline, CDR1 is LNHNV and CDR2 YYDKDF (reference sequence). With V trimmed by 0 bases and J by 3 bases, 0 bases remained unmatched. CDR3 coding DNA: TGTGCCACCAGCAGAGAGACAGGGGGCTACGAGCAGTACTTC. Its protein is CATSRETGGYEQYF.

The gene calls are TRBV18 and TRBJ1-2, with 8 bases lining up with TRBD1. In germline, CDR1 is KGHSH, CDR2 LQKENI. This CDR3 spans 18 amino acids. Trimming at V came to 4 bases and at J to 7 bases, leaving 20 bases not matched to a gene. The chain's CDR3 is CASSRSSLRTGTGSGYTF. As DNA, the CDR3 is TGTGCCAGCTCACGGTCATCACTTAGGACAGGGACAGGTAGTGGCTACACCTTC.

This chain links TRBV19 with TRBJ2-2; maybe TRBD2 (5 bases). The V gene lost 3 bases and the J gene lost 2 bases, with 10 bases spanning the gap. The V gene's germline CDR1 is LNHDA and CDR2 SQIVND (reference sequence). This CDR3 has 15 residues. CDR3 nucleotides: TGTGCCAGTAGTATCCGGACTCCAAACACCGGGGAGCTGTTTTTT. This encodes CASSIRTPNTGELFF. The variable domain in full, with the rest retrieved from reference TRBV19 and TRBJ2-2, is DGGITQSPKYLFRKEGQNVTLSCEQNLNHDAMYWYRQDPGQGLRLIYYSQIVNDFQKGDIAEGYSVSREKKESFPLTVTSAQKNPTAFYLCASSIRTPNTGELFFGEGSRLTVL.

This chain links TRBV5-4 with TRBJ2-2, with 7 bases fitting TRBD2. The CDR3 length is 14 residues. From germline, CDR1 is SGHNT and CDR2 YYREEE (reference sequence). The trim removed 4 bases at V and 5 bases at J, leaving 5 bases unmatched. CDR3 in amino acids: CASSPRGGTGELFF. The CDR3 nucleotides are TGTGCCAGCAGCCCCCGGGGAGGGACCGGGGAGCTGTTTTTT.

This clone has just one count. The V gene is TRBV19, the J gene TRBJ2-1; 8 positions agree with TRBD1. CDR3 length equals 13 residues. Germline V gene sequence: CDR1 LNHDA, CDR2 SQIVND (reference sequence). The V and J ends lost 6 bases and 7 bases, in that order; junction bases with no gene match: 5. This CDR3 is CASRQGAGNEQFF. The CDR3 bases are TGTGCCAGTAGGCAGGGGGCGGGTAATGAGCAGTTCTTC.

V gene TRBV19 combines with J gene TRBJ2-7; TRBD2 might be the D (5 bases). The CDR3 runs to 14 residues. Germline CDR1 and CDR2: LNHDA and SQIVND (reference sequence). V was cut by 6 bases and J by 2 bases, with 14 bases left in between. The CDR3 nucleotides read TGTGCCAGTAGCAACAAACCGGGGACCTACGAGCAGTACTTC. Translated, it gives CASSNKPGTYEQYF.

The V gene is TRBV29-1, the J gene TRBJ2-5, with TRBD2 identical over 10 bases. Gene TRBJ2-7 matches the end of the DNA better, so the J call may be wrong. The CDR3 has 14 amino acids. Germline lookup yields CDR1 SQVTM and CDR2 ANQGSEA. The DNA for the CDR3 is TGCAGCGTTGAATCAGCGGGGGGGAGGTACGAGCAGTACTTC. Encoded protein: CSVESAGGRYEQYF.

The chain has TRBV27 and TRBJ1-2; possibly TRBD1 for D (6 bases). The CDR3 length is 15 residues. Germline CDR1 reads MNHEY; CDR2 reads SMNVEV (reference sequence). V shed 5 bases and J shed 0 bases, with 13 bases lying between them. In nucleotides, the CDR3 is TGTGCCAGCAGTCCCCGACAGGTAGCTAACTATGGCTACACCTTC. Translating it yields CASSPRQVANYGYTF.

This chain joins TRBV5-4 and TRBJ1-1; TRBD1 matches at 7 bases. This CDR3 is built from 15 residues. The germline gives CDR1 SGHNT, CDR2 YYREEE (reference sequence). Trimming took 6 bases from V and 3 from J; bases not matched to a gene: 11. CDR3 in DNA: TGTGCCAGCAACTACCGAGGGACAGTTGACACTGAAGCTTTCTTT. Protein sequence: CASNYRGTVDTEAFF.

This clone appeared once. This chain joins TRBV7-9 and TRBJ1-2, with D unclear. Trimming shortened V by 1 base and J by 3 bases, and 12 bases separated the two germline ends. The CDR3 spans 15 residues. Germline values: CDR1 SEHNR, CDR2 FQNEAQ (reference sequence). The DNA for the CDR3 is TGTGCCAGCAGCTTAGGGAGGTACGGGCACTATGGCTACACCTTC. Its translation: CASSLGRYGHYGYTF.

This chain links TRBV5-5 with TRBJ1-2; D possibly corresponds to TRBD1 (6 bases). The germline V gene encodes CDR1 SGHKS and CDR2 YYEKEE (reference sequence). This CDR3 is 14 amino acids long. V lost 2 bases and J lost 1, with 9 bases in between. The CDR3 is CASSFRDINYGYTF. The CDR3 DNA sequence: TGTGCCAGCAGCTTCCGGGACATTAACTATGGCTACACCTTC.

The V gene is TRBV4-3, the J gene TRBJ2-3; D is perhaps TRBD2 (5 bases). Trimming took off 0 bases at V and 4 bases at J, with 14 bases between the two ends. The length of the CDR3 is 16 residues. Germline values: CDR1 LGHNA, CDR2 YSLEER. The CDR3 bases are TGCGCCAGCAGCCAAGATTTCCTAGCCGGGGCAGATACGCAGTATTTT. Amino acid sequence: CASSQDFLAGADTQYF.

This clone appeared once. In DNA form, the CDR3 reads TGTGCCTGGAGTGTGGTACAGGGAAATCAGCCCCAGCATTTT. It translates to CAWSVVQGNQPQHF. The genes are TRBV30 and TRBJ1-5, with D perhaps matching TRBD1 (6 bases). Looked up from germline, CDR1 is GTSNPN and CDR2 is SVGIG (reference sequence). The CDR3 runs 14 residues. Trimming cost V 0 bases and J 4 bases, with 10 bases left between them.

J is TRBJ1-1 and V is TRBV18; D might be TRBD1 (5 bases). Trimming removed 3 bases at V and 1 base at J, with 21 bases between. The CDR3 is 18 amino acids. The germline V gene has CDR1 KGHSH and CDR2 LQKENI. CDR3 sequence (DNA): TGTGCCAGCTCACCTCTGGGGGGTGGCTCGGGGTGGAACACTGAAGCTTTCTTT. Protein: CASSPLGGGSGWNTEAFF.

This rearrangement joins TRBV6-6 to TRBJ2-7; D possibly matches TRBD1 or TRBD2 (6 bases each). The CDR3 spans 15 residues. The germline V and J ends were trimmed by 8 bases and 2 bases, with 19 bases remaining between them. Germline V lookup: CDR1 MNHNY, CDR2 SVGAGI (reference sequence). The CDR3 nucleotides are TGTGCCAGCGGGGAAAGGGGGAGGAAGGCCTACGAGCAGTACTTC. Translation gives CASGERGRKAYEQYF.

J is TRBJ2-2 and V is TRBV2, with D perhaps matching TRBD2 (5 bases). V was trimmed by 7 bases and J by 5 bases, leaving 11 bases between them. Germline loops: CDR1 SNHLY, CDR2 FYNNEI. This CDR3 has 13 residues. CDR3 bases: TGTGCCAGCAACGTACTAGGGACCGGGGAGCTGTTTTTT. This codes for CASNVLGTGELFF.

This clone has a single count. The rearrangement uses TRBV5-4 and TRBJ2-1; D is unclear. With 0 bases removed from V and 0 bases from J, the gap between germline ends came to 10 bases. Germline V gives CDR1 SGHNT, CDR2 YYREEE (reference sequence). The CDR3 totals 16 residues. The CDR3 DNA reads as TGTGCCAGCAGCTTGGCAAGTTCCACCTCCTACAATGAGCAGTTCTTC. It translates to CASSLASSTSYNEQFF.